Only a few counts were recorded for the clone carrying this T cell receptor beta chain. The target antigen is unknown. The data derive from a study of T cells after yellow fever vaccination. Study-level information: Where fractions had low cell numbers, libraries were prepared from them with the SMART-Seq v4 Ultra Low Input RNA kit. Findings and caveats of the study: It was a small share of clonotypes that appeared in both CD4 and CD8 compartments. Reappearing after the booster were most of the clones from primary vaccination (around 95% CD4, 88% CD8).

It was through 5'RACE template switching that TCR cDNA was made, with a universal primer site and UMIs added. TCRdb reanalysed the 5' RACE reads using MiXCR and keeps one entry per CDR3 protein. The profile covers just under 600,000 distinct CDR3 sequences, with about 13% appearing a single time and around 15% taken by the ten largest. The sample in question was PBMCs, obtained on the day of the yellow fever booster vaccination. The TCR originated in a man aged 30-40 years who received the YFV17D yellow fever vaccine.

CDR3 DNA: TGTGCCAGCAGTAAAGGACTAGCGGGAGCCCTCTACGAGCAGTACTTC. Amino acids: CASSKGLAGALYEQYF. The gene calls are TRBV6-2 or TRBV6-3 and TRBJ2-7, with 13 bases lining up with TRBD2. V lost 5 bases, J lost 3 bases, and 7 bases stayed unmatched. The length of the CDR3 is 16 residues. Germline CDR1 and CDR2: MNHEY and SVGEGT.